The 3 T cell receptor beta chains given below trace back to one sample, sequenced in a study of Graves' ophthalmopathy and Graves' hyperthyroidism. RNA served as the template for amplifying TCR beta CDR3 regions. The authors performed first-round RT-PCR with HTBI primers and then a second-round multiplex PCR. Via MiXCR, TCRdb re-called the multiplex PCR reads, giving one row per CDR3 protein. The sample yields about 480,000 distinct CDR3 sequences, around an eighth seen once. The sample taken for sequencing was blood. The receptors originated from a woman aged 25 to 45 with Graves' ophthalmopathy.

This clonotype was counted at least ten times. The J gene is TRBJ2-1, the V gene TRBV12-3 or TRBV12-4; D assignment may be TRBD1 or TRBD2 (5 bases each). V lost 1 base to trimming and J lost 9 bases, with 10 bases between them. The CDR3 consists of 13 residues. CDR3 sequence reads: CASSLVKRGEQFF. The CDR3 DNA reads as TGTGCCAGCAGTTTAGTAAAGAGGGGTGAGCAGTTCTTC.

At least ten counts were recorded for this clonotype. CDR3 sequence reads: CASSPRVESSYEQYF. CDR3 sequence (DNA): TGTGCCAGCAGCCCGCGTGTGGAAAGCTCCTACGAGCAGTACTTC. The chain employs TRBV11-2 and TRBJ2-7; D gene uncertain. This CDR3 contains 15 residues. Germline CDR1 and CDR2: SGHAT and FQNNGV. The V gene lost 5 bases and the J gene lost 0 bases, with 14 bases spanning the gap.

This clonotype was observed at least ten times. The J gene is TRBJ1-6, the V gene TRBV12-3 or TRBV12-4, with 10 bases that match TRBD1. This CDR3 spans 14 amino acids. The junction had 3 bases not matched to a gene; V was cut back by 6 bases and J by 7 bases. The CDR3 DNA sequence: TGTGCCAGCAGACCGGGACAGGGGAATTCACCCCTCCACTTT. Encoded protein: CASRPGQGNSPLHF.